Following are 23 T cell receptor beta chains from one sample sequenced in a study of graft-versus-host responses after intestinal transplantation. Produced via immunoSEQ multiplex PCR; TCRdb's table is partial and in-frame only. The table lists roughly 97,000 clones, 90% to 95% of them singletons, with over 0.15% in the top ten. Which antigens these TCRs recognize remains unknown. The specimen was unstimulated CD4+ T cells sorted from spleen or lymph node cells, collected before transplant. These receptors were collected from a human donor who was the organ donor for an intestinal transplant.

The genes are TRBV11-2 and TRBJ2-2; 7 bases map to TRBD2. This CDR3 comprises 14 residues. After removal of 5 bases from V and 6 bases from J, the junction contained 6 bases not matched to a gene. Germline assignment: CDR1 SGHAT and CDR2 FQNNGV. CDR3 sequence: CASSTLAEAGELFF. The CDR3 coding sequence is TGTGCCAGCAGCACCCTAGCGGAGGCCGGGGAGCTGTTTTTT.

This clone was recorded once. The V call is TRBV6-5, the J call TRBJ2-1; 9 positions match TRBD2. The CDR3 is 16 residues long. V trimming: 3 bases; J trimming: 2 bases; junction bases outside the gene matches: 5. Per germline, CDR1 MNHEY and CDR2 SVGAGI. The CDR3 region has the DNA TGTGCCAGCAGTTATTTGTCTAGCGGGGCCTACAATGAGCAGTTCTTC. The encoded protein is CASSYLSSGAYNEQFF.

In this sample, this clone turned up a few times. The chain recombines TRBV28 with TRBJ1-3; D remains unclear. This CDR3 spans 15 amino acids. With 3 bases removed from V and 0 bases from J, the gap between germline ends came to 9 bases. CDR1 MDHEN and CDR2 SYDVKM come from the germline V gene. The CDR3 DNA sequence: TGTGCCAGCAGTTTTGGGCCCATCTCTGGAAACACCATATATTTT. This encodes CASSFGPISGNTIYF.

The rearrangement joins TRBV10-3 to TRBJ1-4; D is unclear. The CDR3 is made up of 14 amino acids. The germline V gene has CDR1 ENHRY and CDR2 SYGVKD. Trimming took 3 bases from V and 3 from J, leaving 8 bases between them. The CDR3 coding sequence is TGTGCCATCAGTGAATCCGGAGCTAATGAAAAACTGTTTTTT. Translated, it gives CAISESGANEKLFF.

The rearrangement uses TRBV7-2 and TRBJ1-5; possibly TRBD1 for D (5 bases). Germline CDR1 and CDR2: SGHTA and FQGNSA. The CDR3 contains 14 residues. V was trimmed by 3 bases and J by 6 bases, leaving 12 bases between them. CDR3 nucleotide sequence: TGTGCCAGCAGCTTGGGGGGTGCGGGTCAGCCCCAGCATTTT. Protein sequence: CASSLGGAGQPQHF. The complete variable domain, with remaining parts taken from reference TRBV7-2 and TRBJ1-5, reads GAGVSQSPSNKVTEKGKDVELRCDPISGHTALYWYRQSLGQGLEFLIYFQGNSAPDKSGLPSDRFSAERTGGSVSTLTIQRTQQEDSAVYLCASSLGGAGQPQHFGDGTRLSIL.

This clone has only one observation. The CDR3 reads CAISPGTGGLTEAFF. The CDR3 DNA reads TGTGCCATCAGTCCCGGGACAGGGGGCCTGACTGAAGCTTTCTTT. This chain links TRBV10-3 with TRBJ1-1; 12 nucleotides align to TRBD1. Germline-derived CDR1 and CDR2 are ENHRY and SYGVKD. The V gene end was trimmed by 5 bases and the J gene end by 5 bases; junction bases not matched to a gene: 6. The CDR3 covers 15 residues.

The gene calls are TRBV19 and TRBJ1-5, with D uncertain. Germline CDR1 reads LNHDA; CDR2 reads SQIVND (reference sequence). CDR3 length equals 16 residues. V dropped 6 bases and J dropped 4 bases, with 19 bases sitting between them. This CDR3 is CASSLPRGGWNQPQHF. In DNA form, the CDR3 reads TGTGCCAGTAGCCTTCCGAGAGGAGGGTGGAATCAGCCCCAGCATTTT.

The chain carries TRBV6-1 and TRBJ2-7, with no clear D. Per the germline V gene, CDR1 is MNHNS and CDR2 is SASEGT. The CDR3 is 14 residues long. Trimming cost V 6 bases and J 3 bases, with 15 bases left between them. CDR3 in amino acids: CASSSSGISYEQYF. Here the CDR3 DNA reads TGTGCCAGCAGCAGCTCAGGTATCAGCTACGAGCAGTACTTC.

The chain links TRBV4-2 to TRBJ1-1; 7 bases are shared with TRBD1. After removal of 4 bases from V and 4 bases from J, the junction contained 12 bases not matched to a gene. CDR3 length: 16 amino acids. Germline assignment: CDR1 LGHNA and CDR2 YNFKEQ. The CDR3, as DNA: TGTGCCAGCAGCCGATTCGGGGGACAGTCTGGCACTGAAGCTTTCTTT. Its protein product is CASSRFGGQSGTEAFF.

This clone came up once. The chain recombines TRBV19 with TRBJ1-5, with a tentative D call TRBD1 (5 bases). This CDR3 is built from 13 residues. V was cut by 7 bases and J by 5 bases, with 12 bases left in between. The germline V gene has CDR1 LNHDA and CDR2 SQIVND (reference sequence). Here the CDR3 reads CASTRGGDQPQHF. DNA of the CDR3: TGTGCCAGTACCCGGGGGGGGGATCAGCCCCAGCATTTT. The complete variable domain, with remaining parts taken from reference TRBV19 and TRBJ1-5, reads DGGITQSPKYLFRKEGQNVTLSCEQNLNHDAMYWYRQDPGQGLRLIYYSQIVNDFQKGDIAEGYSVSREKKESFPLTVTSAQKNPTAFYLCASTRGGDQPQHFGDGTRLSIL.

The V gene is TRBV19, the J gene TRBJ1-5, with D possibly being TRBD1 (5 bases). This CDR3 comprises 16 residues. The V end was cut by 3 bases, the J end by 7 bases, with 19 bases between. CDR1 LNHDA and CDR2 SQIVND come from the germline V gene (reference sequence). The CDR3 nucleotides are TGTGCCAGTAGTATTTTGGGAGGGCAGGGCGTCCAGCCCCAGCATTTT. Translation: CASSILGGQGVQPQHF.

This chain uses TRBV5-1 with TRBJ2-2; D is possibly TRBD2 (5 bases). Germline CDR1 is SGHRS and CDR2 is YFSETQ. The CDR3 has 14 residues. Between the trimmed V and J ends, which lost 4 bases and 6 bases, there was a span of 13 bases. DNA for the CDR3: TGCGCCAGCAGCCGGGAACTTAGAGCCGGGGAGCTGTTTTTT. Encoded protein: CASSRELRAGELFF.

This chain links TRBV4-1 with TRBJ1-4; no firm D call. This CDR3 spans 16 amino acids. The V end was cut by 4 bases, the J end by 0 bases, with 12 bases between. Germline V CDR1 and CDR2: MGHRA, YSYEKL. CDR3 nucleotides: TGCGCCAGCAGCCCCAGCGCGAAAGCAACTAATGAAAAACTGTTTTTT. Its translation: CASSPSAKATNEKLFF.

The rearrangement joins TRBV7-3 to TRBJ2-3, with 7 bases aligning to TRBD2. Losses at the gene ends were 4 bases for V and 5 bases for J; bases not matched to a gene: 9. The CDR3 is 15 amino acids. The germline V gene encodes CDR1 SGHTA and CDR2 FQGTGA. DNA of the CDR3: TGTGCCAGCAGCTCATCGGGACTACCATTAGATACGCAGTATTTT. Protein: CASSSSGLPLDTQYF.

The genes are TRBV4-1 and TRBJ1-4; TRBD1 matches at 8 bases. The CDR3 totals 16 residues. Germline V lookup: CDR1 MGHRA, CDR2 YSYEKL. J gave up 6 bases and V 1 base, and 7 bases lay outside the gene matches. The CDR3 coding sequence is TGCGCCAGCAGCCAAGGGGACAGGCCATTTTATGAAAAACTGTTTTTT. The encoded protein is CASSQGDRPFYEKLFF.

In the case of this clone: At one end the junction does not follow the germline gene, possibly because of a read error. This rearrangement joins TRBV4-1 to TRBJ2-7; TRBD1 might be the D (6 bases). The CDR3 has 14 amino acids. Germline CDR1 and CDR2: MGHRA and YSYEKL. CDR3: CASSQDRGGLPLEF. The CDR3 nucleotides are TGCGCCAGCAGCCAAGATCGAGGGGGTCTCCCTCTTGAATTC.

This chain joins TRBV4-2 and TRBJ1-6, with 8 bases matching TRBD1. Germline V gene data show CDR1 as LGHNA and CDR2 as YNFKEQ. Trimming at V came to 1 base and at J to 9 bases, leaving 2 bases not matched to a gene. This CDR3 region has 14 residues. DNA of the CDR3: TGTGCCAGCAGCCAAGGGACAGGGATTTCACCCCTCCACTTT. Its protein is CASSQGTGISPLHF.

This chain connects TRBV5-6 to TRBJ1-3, with D possibly being TRBD1 (5 bases). Trimming removed 1 base at V and 0 bases at J, with 14 bases between. This CDR3 is built from 17 residues. Germline V gives CDR1 SGHDT, CDR2 YYEEEE. CDR3 sequence (DNA): TGTGCCAGCAGCTTGCTTTCCGGACAACGCTCTGGAAACACCATATATTTT. Its protein product is CASSLLSGQRSGNTIYF.

The chain recombines TRBV9 with TRBJ1-6; TRBD1 matches 8 bases. The V gene's germline CDR1 is SGDLS and CDR2 YYNGEE. The CDR3 runs to 15 residues. Germline trimming cut 3 bases from V and 9 bases from J; bases unmatched to any gene: 8. CDR3 sequence reads: CASSADRVWSSPLHF. In DNA form, the CDR3 reads TGTGCCAGCAGCGCGGACAGGGTTTGGTCTTCACCCCTCCACTTT.

This clone was recorded only once. The CDR3 protein is CASSRQGAETQYF. CDR3 DNA sequence: TGTGCCAGCAGCCGACAGGGGGCAGAGACCCAGTACTTC. J is TRBJ2-5 and V is TRBV4-2; 10 bases align to TRBD1. The trim removed 4 bases at V and 4 bases at J, leaving 0 bases unmatched. CDR3 length: 13 amino acids. The V gene's germline CDR1 is LGHNA and CDR2 YNFKEQ.

The rearrangement uses TRBV4-2 and TRBJ2-3, with D possibly TRBD2 on 5 matching bases. Per the germline V gene, CDR1 is LGHNA and CDR2 is YNFKEQ. The CDR3 runs 15 residues. V was shortened by 4 bases and J by 6 bases, with 17 bases between the two germline ends. DNA of the CDR3: TGTGCCAGCAGCCCTCTTCGAGGGTCTAAGGATACGCAGTATTTT. Its protein product is CASSPLRGSKDTQYF.

This chain joins TRBV11-3 and TRBJ2-3; D possibly corresponds to TRBD2 (6 bases). There are 15 residues in the CDR3. Between the trimmed V and J ends, which lost 4 bases and 0 bases, there was a span of 11 bases. CDR1 SGHNT and CDR2 YENEEA come from the germline V gene. CDR3 loop: CASSSDGTSTDTQYF. In nucleotides, the CDR3 is TGTGCCAGCAGCTCAGACGGGACTAGCACAGATACGCAGTATTTT.

The rearrangement links TRBV29-1 to TRBJ1-1; D is unclear. Trimming left V 4 bases short and J 3 bases short, with 9 bases between. Germline-derived CDR1 and CDR2 are SQVTM and ANQGSEA. This CDR3 has 12 amino acids. The CDR3 DNA reads as TGCAGCGTTGTCGGCGGCCACACTGAAGCTTTCTTT. It yields the protein CSVVGGHTEAFF.